This T cell receptor beta chain was observed in a study of cytomegalovirus exposure and HLA in healthy donors. On the study more broadly: Later, an analysis reported that the 130 or so validation repertoires had used the same platform as the roughly 660 first-cohort repertoires. Points from the study as a whole: Reports credit the classifier with highly specific, highly sensitive diagnosis of cytomegalovirus status. A later analysis found first-cohort TCR clusters tended to co-occur in the approximately 110 validation repertoires.

Relative to its sample, this clone is medium-sized (0.01 to 0.1%). Its antigen is unknown. Generated by immunoSEQ multiplex PCR, the TCRdb table keeps only in-frame clones and is missing some. The sample yields 65,000 to 75,000 clones, about 94% seen once. This CDR3 is 13 amino acids long. Germline values: CDR1 SNHLY, CDR2 FYNNEI. Trimming pared 2 bases from V and 6 bases from J, leaving 11 bases between. The sequence derives from a man aged 18 to 29 in good health and CMV-seropositive. V is TRBV2 and J is TRBJ2-7; D gene uncertain. Sequenced sample: PBMCs. CDR3 sequence: CASSEMSRPEQYF. CDR3 in DNA: TGTGCCAGCAGTGAAATGAGCCGCCCCGAGCAGTACTTC.